Shown below are 7 T cell receptor beta chains from a single sample sequenced in a study of T cells after yellow fever vaccination. TCRdb re-called the 5' RACE reads with MiXCR, one entry per CDR3 protein. The sample has 620,000 or so distinct CDR3 sequences, less than 20% seen once. The sample in question was PBMCs, obtained around 5 days after the first yellow fever vaccination. All receptors derive from a man younger than 35 who received the YFV17D yellow fever vaccine.

In its sample, this clonotype was seen a few times. The chain links TRBV5-1 to TRBJ2-1; D is unclear. The length of the CDR3 is 15 residues. Germline CDR1 reads SGHRS; CDR2 reads YFSETQ. Trimming took off 5 bases at V and 0 bases at J, with 12 bases between the two ends. The CDR3 loop is CASRRPESSYNEQFF. CDR3 DNA: TGCGCCAGCAGACGCCCAGAGAGCTCCTACAATGAGCAGTTCTTC.

Comment on this clonotype: Sequence at one end of the junction differs from germline and may be a read error. The chain links TRBV5-1 to TRBJ1-1, with D possibly TRBD1 on 6 matching bases. CDR1 and CDR2 from the germline V gene are SGHRS and YFSETQ. The CDR3 sequence is 15 residues long. The CDR3 loop reads CASTLGGQPDTEAFF. CDR3 nucleotide sequence: TGCGCCAGCACCTTGGGGGGCCAGCCGGACACTGAAGCTTTCTTT.

This chain joins TRBV5-6 and TRBJ1-1, with TRBD1 matching over 8 bases. This CDR3 is built from 14 residues. V dropped 5 bases and J dropped 5; count of bases not matched to a gene: 8. Germline-derived CDR1 and CDR2 are SGHDT and YYEEEE. CDR3 nucleotide sequence: TGTGCCAGCAGGAAGAACAGGGGGAGTACTGAAGCTTTCTTT. The encoded protein is CASRKNRGSTEAFF.

The chain has TRBV28 and TRBJ2-6; no firm D call. Trimming took 5 bases from V and 0 from J, leaving 8 bases between them. This CDR3 is built from 15 residues. Germline V gene lookup returns CDR1 MDHEN and CDR2 SYDVKM. CDR3 sequence: CASSLPGSGANVLTF. CDR3 nucleotide sequence: TGTGCCAGCAGTCTACCTGGCTCTGGGGCCAACGTCCTGACTTTC.

This rearrangement joins TRBV20-1 to TRBJ1-2; the D gene is possibly TRBD1 (6 bases). CDR1 is DFQATT and CDR2 is SNEGSKA in the germline V gene (reference sequence). The CDR3 is 18 residues long. The V end was cut by 2 bases, the J end by 2 bases, with 24 bases between. This CDR3 is CSARTEGGTAHSNYGYTF. DNA of the CDR3: TGCAGTGCTAGAACCGAAGGGGGAACAGCCCACTCAAACTATGGCTACACCTTC.

The chain recombines TRBV3-1 with TRBJ2-1; D is unclear. The CDR3 covers 13 residues. CDR1 and CDR2 from the germline V gene are LGHDT and YNNKEL (reference sequence). The V end was cut by 3 bases, the J end by 7 bases, with 10 bases between. CDR3 DNA: TGTGCCAGCAGCCAGGCCGCGACTAATGAGCAGTTCTTC. Translated: CASSQAATNEQFF.

The chain recombines TRBV6-2 or TRBV6-3 with TRBJ1-6; weak D call: TRBD1 (5 bases). The CDR3 contains 15 residues. The V gene lost 2 bases and the J gene lost 8 bases, with 13 bases spanning the gap. The germline CDR1 and CDR2 sequences are MNHEY and SVGEGT. CDR3 region: CASSYAAGLYSPLHF. CDR3 nucleotide sequence: TGTGCCAGCAGTTACGCGGCAGGGTTGTATTCACCCCTCCACTTT.